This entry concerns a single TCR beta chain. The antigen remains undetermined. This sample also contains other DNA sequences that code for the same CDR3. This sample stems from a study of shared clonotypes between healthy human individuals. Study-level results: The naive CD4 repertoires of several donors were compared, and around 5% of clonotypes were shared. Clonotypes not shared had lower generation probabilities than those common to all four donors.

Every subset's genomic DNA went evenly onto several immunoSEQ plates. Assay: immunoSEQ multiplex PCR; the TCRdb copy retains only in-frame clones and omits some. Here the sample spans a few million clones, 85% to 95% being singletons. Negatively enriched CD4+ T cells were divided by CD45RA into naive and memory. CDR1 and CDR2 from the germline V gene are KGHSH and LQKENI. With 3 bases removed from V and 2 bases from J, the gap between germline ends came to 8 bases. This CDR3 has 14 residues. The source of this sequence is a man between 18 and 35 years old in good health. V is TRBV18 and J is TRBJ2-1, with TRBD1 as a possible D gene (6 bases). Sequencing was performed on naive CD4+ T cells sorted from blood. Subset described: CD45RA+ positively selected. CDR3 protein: CASSPDRTYNEQFF. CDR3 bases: TGTGCCAGCTCACCCGACAGGACCTACAATGAGCAGTTCTTC.